Described below is a single T cell receptor (beta chain) sequence and its context. These data belong to a study of blood T cell repertoires in COVID-19. Authors' methods: Estimated nucleated cell counts came from reference gene primer amplification. Data came from immunoSEQ multiplex PCR; TCRdb stores just in-frame clones and leaves some out. The V and J calls and clone size come from that table; D and trimming were worked out from the DNA. This table holds roughly 250,000 clones, around 90% found once. This CDR3 region has 15 residues. Germline CDR1 LGHNA, CDR2 YNFKEQ. The junction had 5 bases not matched to a gene; V was cut back by 4 bases and J by 8 bases. Residents of approximately 25 US areas, aged about 18 to 100 years, made up the participants. For recovered donors of Cohort 3, there were two negative PCRs, clearance, or symptom resolution.

This TCR derives from a woman in her forties or fifties who had recovered from COVID-19. J is TRBJ2-2 and V is TRBV4-2; 12 bases fit TRBD2. Material: PBMCs or T cells enriched from blood (not recorded which). In DNA form, the CDR3 reads TGTGCCAGCAGCCCCAGACTAGCGGGAGCGGGGGAGCTGTTTTTT. Its protein product is CASSPRLAGAGELFF.